The next 13 T cell receptor beta chains were all read from a single sample in a study of T cell responses to AZD1222 COVID-19 vaccine (dated by TCRdb to 2020 to 2022). Library creation used the immunoSEQ multiplex PCR assay. Here the immuneACCESS table is served through TCRdb, limited to in-frame sequences with V and J called. Missing clones are a known gap in these copies; in checked studies unresolved V genes cover under half, and the rest lacks a known reason. The sample includes about 57,000 clones, with 85% observed a single time. Roughly 19% of the sample is held by the ten biggest clonotypes. What this sample's time point label stands for: baseline before first vaccination. This sample comprised peripheral blood, obtained on day 0 of AZD1222 vaccination. These TCRs come from an adult in good health.

In its sample, this clone was seen a few times. The chain has TRBV7-8 and TRBJ2-2; D is uncertain. V was pared by 0 bases and J by 1 base, with 6 bases between. Germline CDR1 reads SGHVS; CDR2 reads FQNEAQ. This CDR3 contains 15 residues. CDR3 sequence (DNA): TGTGCCAGCAGCTTAGCGGGGTGGAACACCGGGGAGCTGTTTTTT. This gives the protein CASSLAGWNTGELFF.

The chain uses TRBV6-5 and TRBJ1-2, with 8 bases aligning to TRBD1. The CDR3 sequence is 16 residues long. With V trimmed by 1 base and J by 4 bases, 8 bases remained unmatched. In germline, CDR1 is MNHEY, CDR2 SVGAGI. The CDR3 nucleotides read TGTGCCAGCAGTTACTTAGGACAGGGTACAGGCTATGGCTACACCTTC. It is translated as CASSYLGQGTGYGYTF.

This chain links TRBV6-5 with TRBJ1-5; a weak D match, TRBD1 (5 bases). The CDR3 extends over 14 amino acids. V lost 7 bases and J lost 0, with 10 bases in between. Germline CDR1 MNHEY, CDR2 SVGAGI. The CDR3 loop is CASIRAYSNQPQHF. The CDR3 DNA reads as TGTGCCAGCATCAGGGCCTATAGCAATCAGCCCCAGCATTTT.

This clone appeared a single time. The CDR3 spells CAWTLGTYEQYF. The CDR3 coding sequence is TGTGCCTGGACCCTAGGAACCTACGAGCAGTACTTC. This rearrangement joins TRBV30 to TRBJ2-7; the D is unclear. V was trimmed by 4 bases and J by 2 bases, leaving 9 bases between them. Germline-derived CDR1 and CDR2 are GTSNPN and SVGIG (reference sequence). CDR3 size: 12 residues.

The chain couples TRBV12-3 or TRBV12-4 to TRBJ1-2; weak D call: TRBD1 (5 bases). This CDR3 region has 13 residues. Trimming stripped 7 bases from V and 5 bases from J, with 14 bases between. The CDR3 sequence is CASTPSGGYGYTF. The DNA for the CDR3 is TGTGCCAGCACTCCTTCGGGGGGGTATGGCTACACCTTC.

The rearrangement uses TRBV7-2 and TRBJ2-7; 14 bases are a match to TRBD2. Trimming cost V 5 bases and J 3 bases; bases outside gene matches: 6. Per germline, CDR1 SGHTA and CDR2 FQGNSA. This CDR3 comprises 16 residues. Here the CDR3 reads CASSEMTSGGGYEQYF. CDR3 DNA: TGTGCCAGCAGCGAAATGACTAGCGGGGGGGGCTACGAGCAGTACTTC. Looking up the rest from reference TRBV7-2 and TRBJ2-7 gives the full variable domain: GAGVSQSPSNKVTEKGKDVELRCDPISGHTALYWYRQSLGQGLEFLIYFQGNSAPDKSGLPSDRFSAERTGGSVSTLTIQRTQQEDSAVYLCASSEMTSGGGYEQYFGPGTRLTVT.

The chain uses TRBV30 and TRBJ1-5; D is uncertain. Germline CDR1 is GTSNPN and CDR2 is SVGIG (reference sequence). This CDR3 is 13 amino acids long. Trimming shortened V by 1 base and J by 4 bases, and 8 bases separated the two germline ends. The CDR3 is CAWSEGLNQPQHF. In nucleotides, the CDR3 is TGTGCCTGGAGTGAAGGGTTAAATCAGCCCCAGCATTTT.

The rearrangement uses TRBV6-2 or TRBV6-3 and TRBJ1-1; D is uncertain. Germline V gene lookup returns CDR1 MNHEY and CDR2 SVGEGT. The CDR3 has 15 amino acids. Trimming left V 5 bases short and J 8 bases short, with 21 bases between. This chain's CDR3 is CASSPYVPAVGEAFF. The CDR3 nucleotides are TGTGCCAGCAGTCCCTACGTACCTGCAGTAGGCGAAGCTTTCTTT.

The chain carries TRBV5-1 and TRBJ1-2; 8 bases align to TRBD1. The CDR3 covers 15 residues. Germline V gene lookup returns CDR1 SGHRS and CDR2 YFSETQ. The V gene end was trimmed by 0 bases and the J gene end by 5 bases; junction bases not matched to a gene: 6. CDR3: CASSLVAGGGYGYTF. The CDR3 DNA is TGCGCCAGCAGCTTGGTGGCAGGGGGCGGGTATGGCTACACCTTC.

The V and J genes are TRBV14 and TRBJ2-1; TRBD2 is a possible D gene (6 bases). The CDR3 length is 14 residues. Germline assignment: CDR1 SGHDN and CDR2 FVKESK. Trimming removed 4 bases at V and 6 bases at J, with 13 bases between. CDR3 protein: CASSPGLDFNEQFF. Written as DNA, the CDR3 is TGTGCCAGCAGCCCGGGACTGGATTTCAATGAGCAGTTCTTC.

This chain connects TRBV5-1 to TRBJ2-7, with a tentative D call TRBD1 (6 bases). The CDR3 consists of 13 residues. CDR1 and CDR2 (germline): SGHRS, YFSETQ. V was cut by 0 bases and J by 10 bases, with 14 bases left in between. DNA for the CDR3: TGCGCCAGCAGCTTGGGACAGGCCCGAGGACAGTACTTC. This encodes CASSLGQARGQYF.

This chain uses TRBV6-1 with TRBJ1-3; a weak D match, TRBD1 (5 bases). The CDR3 runs 14 residues. V dropped 7 bases and J dropped 2 bases, with 12 bases sitting between them. Germline V CDR1 and CDR2: MNHNS, SASEGT. CDR3 DNA sequence: TGTGCCAGCATAATCCCGGGGGCTGGAAACACCATATATTTT. This codes for CASIIPGAGNTIYF.

The chain joins TRBV15 to TRBJ2-1; either TRBD1 or TRBD2 may fit D (6 bases each). The CDR3 length is 14 residues. Trimming left V 2 bases short and J 7 bases short, with 12 bases between. CDR1 LNHNV and CDR2 YYDKDF come from the germline V gene (reference sequence). The CDR3 nucleotides read TGTGCCACCAGCAGAAGGGGGGTTTGGAATGAGCAGTTCTTC. Amino acid sequence: CATSRRGVWNEQFF. Full variable domain (rest looked up from reference TRBV15 and TRBJ2-1): DAMVIQNPRYQVTQFGKPVTLSCSQTLNHNVMYWYQQKSSQAPKLLFHYYDKDFNNEADTPDNFQSRRPNTSFCFLDIRSPGLGDTAMYLCATSRRGVWNEQFFGPGTRLTVL.